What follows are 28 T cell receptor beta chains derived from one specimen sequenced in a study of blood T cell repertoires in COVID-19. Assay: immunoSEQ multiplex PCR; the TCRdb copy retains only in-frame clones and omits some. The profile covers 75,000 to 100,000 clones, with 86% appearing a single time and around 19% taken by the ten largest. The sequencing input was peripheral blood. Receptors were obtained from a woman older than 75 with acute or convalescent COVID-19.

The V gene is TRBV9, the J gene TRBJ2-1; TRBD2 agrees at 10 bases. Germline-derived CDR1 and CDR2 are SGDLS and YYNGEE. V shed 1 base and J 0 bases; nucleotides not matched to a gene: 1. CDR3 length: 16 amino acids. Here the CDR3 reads CASSVTSGISYNEQFF. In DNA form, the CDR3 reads TGTGCCAGCAGCGTAACTAGCGGGATCTCCTACAATGAGCAGTTCTTC.

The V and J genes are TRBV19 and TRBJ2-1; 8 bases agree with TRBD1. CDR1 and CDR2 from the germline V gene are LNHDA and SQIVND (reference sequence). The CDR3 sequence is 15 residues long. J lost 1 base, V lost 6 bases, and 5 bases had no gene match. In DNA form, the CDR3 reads TGTGCCAGTAGCTGGGACAGGTCGTCCTACAATGAGCAGTTCTTC. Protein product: CASSWDRSSYNEQFF.

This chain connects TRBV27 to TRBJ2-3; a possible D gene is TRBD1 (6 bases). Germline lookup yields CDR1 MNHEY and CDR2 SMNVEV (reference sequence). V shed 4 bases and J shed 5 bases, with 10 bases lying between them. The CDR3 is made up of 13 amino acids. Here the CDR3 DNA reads TGTGCCAGCAGTTCAATGGGACAAGATACGCAGTATTTT. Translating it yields CASSSMGQDTQYF.

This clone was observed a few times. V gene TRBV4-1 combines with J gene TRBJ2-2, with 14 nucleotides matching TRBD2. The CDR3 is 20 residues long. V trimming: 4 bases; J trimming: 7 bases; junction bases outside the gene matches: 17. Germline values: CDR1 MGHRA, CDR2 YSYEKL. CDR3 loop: CASSPWGLAGVKSPNGELFF. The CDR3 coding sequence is TGCGCCAGCAGCCCATGGGGACTAGCGGGGGTAAAATCTCCTAACGGGGAGCTGTTTTTT.

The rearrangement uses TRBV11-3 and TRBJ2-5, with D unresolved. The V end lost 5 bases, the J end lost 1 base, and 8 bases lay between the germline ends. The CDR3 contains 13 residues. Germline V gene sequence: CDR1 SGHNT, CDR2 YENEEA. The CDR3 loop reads CASSPRSQETQYF. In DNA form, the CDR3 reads TGTGCCAGCAGCCCCCGTTCCCAAGAGACCCAGTACTTC.

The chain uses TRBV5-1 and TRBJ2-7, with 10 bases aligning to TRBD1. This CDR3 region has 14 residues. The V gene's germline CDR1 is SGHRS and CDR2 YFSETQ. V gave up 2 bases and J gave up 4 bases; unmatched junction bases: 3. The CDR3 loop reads CASSLRTGGYEQYF. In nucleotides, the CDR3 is TGCGCCAGCAGCTTAAGGACAGGGGGTTACGAGCAGTACTTC.

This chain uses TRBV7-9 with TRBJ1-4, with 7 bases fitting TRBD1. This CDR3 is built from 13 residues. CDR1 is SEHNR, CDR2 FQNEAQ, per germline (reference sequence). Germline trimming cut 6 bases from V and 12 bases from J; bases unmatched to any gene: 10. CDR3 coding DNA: TGTGCCAGCAGTTCCCCCAGGGGGGTTGAACTGTTTTTT. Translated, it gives CASSSPRGVELFF.

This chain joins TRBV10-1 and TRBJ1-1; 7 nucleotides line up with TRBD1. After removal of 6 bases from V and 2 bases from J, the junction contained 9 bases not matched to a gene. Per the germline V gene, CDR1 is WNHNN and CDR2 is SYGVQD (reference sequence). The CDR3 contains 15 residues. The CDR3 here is CASSGTRGFNTEAFF. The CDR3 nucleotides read TGCGCCAGCAGCGGAACCAGGGGGTTCAACACTGAAGCTTTCTTT.

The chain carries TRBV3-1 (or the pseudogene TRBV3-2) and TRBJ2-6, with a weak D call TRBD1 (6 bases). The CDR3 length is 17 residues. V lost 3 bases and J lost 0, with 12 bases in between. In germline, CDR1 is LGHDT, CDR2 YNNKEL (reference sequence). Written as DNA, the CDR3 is TGTGCCAGCAGCCATGACAGGTCCCCCTCTGGGGCCAACGTCCTGACTTTC. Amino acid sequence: CASSHDRSPSGANVLTF.

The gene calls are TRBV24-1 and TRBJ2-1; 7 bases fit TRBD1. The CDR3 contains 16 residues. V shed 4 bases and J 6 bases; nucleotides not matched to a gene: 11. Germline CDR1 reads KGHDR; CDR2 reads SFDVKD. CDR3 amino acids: CATSDPTGVLSNEQFF. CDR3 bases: TGTGCCACCAGTGACCCCACAGGGGTTCTCAGCAATGAGCAGTTCTTC.

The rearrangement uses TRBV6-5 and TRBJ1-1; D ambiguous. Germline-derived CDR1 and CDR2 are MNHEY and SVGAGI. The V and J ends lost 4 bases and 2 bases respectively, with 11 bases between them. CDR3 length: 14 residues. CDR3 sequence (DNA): TGTGCCAGCAGTTCCTCGACGGGTAACACTGAAGCTTTCTTT. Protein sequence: CASSSSTGNTEAFF.

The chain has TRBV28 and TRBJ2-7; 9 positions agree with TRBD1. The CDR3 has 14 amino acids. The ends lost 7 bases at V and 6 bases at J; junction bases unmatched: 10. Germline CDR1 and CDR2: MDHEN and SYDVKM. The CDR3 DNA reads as TGTGCCAGCAACCGGGACAGGGTATCGGTCGAGCAGTACTTC. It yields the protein CASNRDRVSVEQYF.

The CDR3 DNA reads TGTGCCAGCAGTCCTAGACAGCCTAACACTGAAGCTTTCTTT. Its protein product is CASSPRQPNTEAFF. This rearrangement joins TRBV27 to TRBJ1-1; D perhaps matches TRBD1 (5 bases). The CDR3 has 14 amino acids. Deletions cut 5 bases from V and 2 bases from J, with 12 bases between. Germline CDR1 reads MNHEY; CDR2 reads SMNVEV (reference sequence).

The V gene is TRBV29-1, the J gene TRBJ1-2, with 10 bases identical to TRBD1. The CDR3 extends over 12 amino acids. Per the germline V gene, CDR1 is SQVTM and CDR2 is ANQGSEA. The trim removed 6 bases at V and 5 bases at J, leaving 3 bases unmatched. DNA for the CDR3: TGCAGCGTGGGGGGACAGGGGTATGGCTACACCTTC. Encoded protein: CSVGGQGYGYTF.

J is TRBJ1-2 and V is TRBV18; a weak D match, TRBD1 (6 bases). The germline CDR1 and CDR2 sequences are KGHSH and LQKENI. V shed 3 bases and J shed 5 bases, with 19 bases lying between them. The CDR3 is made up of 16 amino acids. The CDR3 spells CASSPVEDRLRYGYTF. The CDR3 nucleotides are TGTGCCAGCTCACCGGTGGAGGACAGATTACGGTATGGCTACACCTTC.

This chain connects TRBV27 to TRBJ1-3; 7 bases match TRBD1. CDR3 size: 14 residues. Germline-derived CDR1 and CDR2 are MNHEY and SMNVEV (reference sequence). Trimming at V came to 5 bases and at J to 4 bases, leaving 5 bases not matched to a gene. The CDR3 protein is CASSKTGLGNTIYF. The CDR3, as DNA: TGTGCCAGCAGTAAGACAGGGCTCGGAAACACCATATATTTT.

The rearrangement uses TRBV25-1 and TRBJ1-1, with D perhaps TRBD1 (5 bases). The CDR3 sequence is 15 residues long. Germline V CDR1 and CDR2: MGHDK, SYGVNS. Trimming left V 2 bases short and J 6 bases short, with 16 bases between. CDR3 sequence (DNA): TGTGCCAGCAGTGAAGAACGGGGGTTGATGCCTGAAGCTTTCTTT. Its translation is CASSEERGLMPEAFF.

CDR3 nucleotides: TGTGCCAGCAGTTTCGACAGGACCTATGGCTACACCTTC. Protein: CASSFDRTYGYTF. V is TRBV27 and J is TRBJ1-2; tentatively, D is TRBD1 (6 bases). Trimming pared 3 bases from V and 4 bases from J, leaving 9 bases between. The CDR3 has 13 amino acids. CDR1 and CDR2 from the germline V gene are MNHEY and SMNVEV (reference sequence).

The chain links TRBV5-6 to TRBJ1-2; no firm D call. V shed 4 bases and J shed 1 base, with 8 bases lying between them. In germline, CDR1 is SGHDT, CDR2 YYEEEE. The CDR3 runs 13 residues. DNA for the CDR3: TGTGCCAGCAGCCGGAGAAATAACTATGGCTACACCTTC. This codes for CASSRRNNYGYTF.

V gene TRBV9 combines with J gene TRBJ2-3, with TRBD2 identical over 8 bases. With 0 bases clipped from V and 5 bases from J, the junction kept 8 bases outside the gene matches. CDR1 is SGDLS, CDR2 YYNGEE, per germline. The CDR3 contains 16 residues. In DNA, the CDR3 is TGTGCCAGCAGCGTAGAAGGCGGGGGGCGCGTAGATACGCAGTATTTT. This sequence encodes CASSVEGGGRVDTQYF.

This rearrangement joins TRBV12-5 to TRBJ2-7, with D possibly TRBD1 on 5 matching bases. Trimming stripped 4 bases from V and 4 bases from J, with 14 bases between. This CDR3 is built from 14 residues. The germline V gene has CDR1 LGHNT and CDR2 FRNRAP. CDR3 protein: CASGWARGSYEQYF. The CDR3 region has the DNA TGTGCTAGTGGTTGGGCTAGGGGTTCGTACGAGCAGTACTTC.

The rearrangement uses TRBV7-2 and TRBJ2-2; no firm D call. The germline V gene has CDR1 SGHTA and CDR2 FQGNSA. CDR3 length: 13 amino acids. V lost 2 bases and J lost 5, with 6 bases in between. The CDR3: CASSLSITGELFF. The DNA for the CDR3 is TGTGCCAGCAGCTTATCCATTACCGGGGAGCTGTTTTTT.

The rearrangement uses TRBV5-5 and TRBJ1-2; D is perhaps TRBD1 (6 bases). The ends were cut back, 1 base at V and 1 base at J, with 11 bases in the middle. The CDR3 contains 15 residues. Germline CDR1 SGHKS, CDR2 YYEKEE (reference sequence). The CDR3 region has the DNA TGTGCCAGCAGCTTGCGGGACACCTTTAACTATGGCTACACCTTC. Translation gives CASSLRDTFNYGYTF.

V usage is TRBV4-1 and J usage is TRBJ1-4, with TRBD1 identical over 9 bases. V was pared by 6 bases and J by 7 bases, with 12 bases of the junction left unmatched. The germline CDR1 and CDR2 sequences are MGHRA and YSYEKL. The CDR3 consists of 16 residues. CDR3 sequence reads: CASRDLVGQGGEKLFF. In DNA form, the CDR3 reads TGCGCCAGCAGGGATCTCGTGGGACAGGGTGGTGAAAAACTGTTTTTT.

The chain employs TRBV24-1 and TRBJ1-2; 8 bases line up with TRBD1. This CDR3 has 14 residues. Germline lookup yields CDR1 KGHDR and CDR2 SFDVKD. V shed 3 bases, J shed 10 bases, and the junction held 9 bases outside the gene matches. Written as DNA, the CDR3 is TGTGCCACCAGTGATCCCATCGGACAGGGCGACTACACCTTC. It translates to CATSDPIGQGDYTF.

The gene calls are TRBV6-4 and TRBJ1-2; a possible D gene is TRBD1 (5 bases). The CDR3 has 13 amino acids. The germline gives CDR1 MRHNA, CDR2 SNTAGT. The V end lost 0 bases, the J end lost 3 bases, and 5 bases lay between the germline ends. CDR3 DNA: TGTGCCAGCAGTGACTCAGGGGACTATGGCTACACCTTC. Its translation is CASSDSGDYGYTF.

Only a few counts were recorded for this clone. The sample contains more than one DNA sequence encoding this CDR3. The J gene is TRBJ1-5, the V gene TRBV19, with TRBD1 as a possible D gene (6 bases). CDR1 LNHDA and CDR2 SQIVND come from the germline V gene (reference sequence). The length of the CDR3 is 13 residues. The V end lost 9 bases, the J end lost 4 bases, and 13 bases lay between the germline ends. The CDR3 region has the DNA TGTGCCAGCAAAGACAGGTCAAATCAGCCCCAGCATTTT. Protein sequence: CASKDRSNQPQHF. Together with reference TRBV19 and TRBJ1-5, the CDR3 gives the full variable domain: DGGITQSPKYLFRKEGQNVTLSCEQNLNHDAMYWYRQDPGQGLRLIYYSQIVNDFQKGDIAEGYSVSREKKESFPLTVTSAQKNPTAFYLCASKDRSNQPQHFGDGTRLSIL.

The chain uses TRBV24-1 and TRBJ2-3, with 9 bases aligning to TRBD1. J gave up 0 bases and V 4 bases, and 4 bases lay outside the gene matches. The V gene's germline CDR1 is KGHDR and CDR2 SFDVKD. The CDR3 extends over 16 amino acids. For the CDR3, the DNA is TGTGCCACCAGTGACCGACAGGGGGGCAGCACAGATACGCAGTATTTT. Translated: CATSDRQGGSTDTQYF.